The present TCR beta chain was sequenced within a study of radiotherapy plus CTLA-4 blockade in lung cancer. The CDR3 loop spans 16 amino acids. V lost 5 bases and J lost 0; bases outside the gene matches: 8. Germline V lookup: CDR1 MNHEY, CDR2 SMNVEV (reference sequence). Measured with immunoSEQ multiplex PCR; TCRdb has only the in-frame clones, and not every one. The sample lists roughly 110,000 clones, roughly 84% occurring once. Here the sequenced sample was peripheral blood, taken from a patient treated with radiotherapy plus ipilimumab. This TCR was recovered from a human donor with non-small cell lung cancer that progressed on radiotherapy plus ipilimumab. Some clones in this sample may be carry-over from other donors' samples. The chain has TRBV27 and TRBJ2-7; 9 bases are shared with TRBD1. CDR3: CASSSSGTGYSYEQYF. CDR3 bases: TGTGCCAGCAGTAGCTCCGGGACAGGGTACTCCTACGAGCAGTACTTC.